A selection of T cell receptor gamma chains follows, all from one sample in a study of human gamma delta and Vdelta1 T cells. These receptors' targets are unknown. TCRdb re-processed the PCR reads via CATT. This table holds a few thousand gamma-chain clones, roughly 35% found once. Sequenced: Vdelta1 gamma-delta T cells from blood grown in culture (DOT cells). The receptors were gathered from a human donor in good health. The CDR3 runs from the conserved cysteine through the conserved F or W. Clone size, where shown, is once, few, many, or a class for clones that have expanded.

clone size,J gene,V gene,CDR3 protein,CDR3 DNA
-,TRGJ1/TRGJ2,TRGV4,CATWDGMNYYKKLF,TGTGCCACCTGGGACGGTATGAATTATTATAAGAAACTCTTT
-,TRGJP1,TRGV10,CAAWDTCYYTTGWFKIF,TGTGCTGCGTGGGATACATGCTATTATACCACTGGTTGGTTCAAGATATTT
-,TRGJP2,TRGV4,CATWDESDWIKTF,TGTGCCACCTGGGATGAGAGTGATTGGATCAAGACGTTT
-,TRGJ1/TRGJ2,TRGV4,CATWDVDYYKKLF,TGTGCCACCTGGGATGTGGATTATTATAAGAAACTCTTT
-,TRGJP2,TRGV5,CATWDRPLSSDWIKTF,TGTGCCACCTGGGACAGGCCCTTGAGTAGTGATTGGATCAAGACGTTT
few,TRGJ1/TRGJ2,TRGV9,CALWEVRAKKLF,TGTGCCTTGTGGGAGGTGCGAGCCAAGAAACTCTTT
few,TRGJ1/TRGJ2,TRGV2,CATWDGPSYYKKLF,TGTGCCACCTGGGACGGACCGAGTTATTATAAGAAACTCTTT
-,TRGJ1/TRGJ2,TRGV2,CATWDGGGYYKKLF,TGTGCCACCTGGGACGGTGGAGGTTATTATAAGAAACTCTTT
-,TRGJ1/TRGJ2,TRGV5,CATWDGSYYKKLF,TGTGCCACCTGGGACGGCAGTTATTATAAGAAACTCTTT
-,TRGJP2,TRGV2,CATWDGLDWIKTF,TGTGCCACCTGGGACGGGCTTGATTGGATCAAGACGTTT
-,TRGJ1/TRGJ2,TRGV9,CALWEVYKKLF,TGTGCCTTGTGGGAGGTGTATAAGAAACTCTTT
-,TRGJ1/TRGJ2,TRGV4,CATWAAKATNYYKKLF,TGTGCCACCTGGGCCGCCAAGGCTACGAATTATTATAAGAAACTCTTT
-,TRGJ1/TRGJ2,TRGV3,CATWDNKELF,TGTGCCACCTGGGACAATAAGGAACTCTTT
-,TRGJ1/TRGJ2,TRGV3,CATWDSPVYYKKLF,TGTGCCACCTGGGACAGCCCAGTTTATTATAAGAAACTCTTT
-,TRGJP2,TRGV3,CATWDRQNSSSDWIKTF,TGTGCCACCTGGGACAGGCAGAATAGTAGTAGTGATTGGATCAAGACGTTT
-,TRGJ1/TRGJ2,TRGV3,CATWDRPVKFGYKKLF,TGTGCCACCTGGGACAGGCCGGTTAAATTTGGTTATAAGAAACTCTTT
once,TRGJ1/TRGJ2,TRGV5,CATWDRLNYKKLF,TGTGCCACCTGGGACAGGCTTAACTATAAGAAACTCTTT
few,TRGJ1/TRGJ2,TRGV9,CALWEDVLTPRFYKKLF,TGTGCCTTGTGGGAGGACGTCCTTACTCCGCGATTTTATAAGAAACTCTTT
-,TRGJ1/TRGJ2,TRGV4,CATWDVPQNYYKKLF,TGTGCCACCTGGGATGTACCCCAAAATTATTATAAGAAACTCTTT
few,TRGJP1,TRGV5,CATWDRPLTGWFKIF,TGTGCCACCTGGGACAGGCCATTGACTGGTTGGTTCAAGATATTT
-,TRGJP1,TRGV11,CACWTYTTGWFKIF,TGTGCCTGCTGGACATATACCACTGGTTGGTTCAAGATATTT
large,TRGJ1/TRGJ2,TRGV2,CATWDGPNYYKKLF,TGTGCCACCTGGGACGGGCCGAATTATTATAAGAAACTCTTT
-,TRGJ1/TRGJ2,TRGV4,CATWDKTKKLF,TGTGCCACCTGGGATAAAACTAAGAAACTCTTT
-,TRGJ1/TRGJ2,TRGV5,CATWDRRGYKKLF,TGTGCCACCTGGGACAGGCGCGGATATAAGAAACTCTTT
-,TRGJ1/TRGJ2,TRGV4,CATWDAHRRPFYYKKLF,TGTGCCACCTGGGATGCGCATCGCCGGCCGTTTTATTATAAGAAACTCTTT
-,TRGJ1/TRGJ2,TRGV5,CATWDTTYYKKLF,TGTGCCACCTGGGACACGACTTATTATAAGAAACTCTTT
-,TRGJ1/TRGJ2,TRGV8,CATWVQNYYKKLF,TGTGCCACCTGGGTCCAGAATTATTATAAGAAACTCTTT
-,TRGJ1/TRGJ2,TRGV4,CATWDGPEAKKLF,TGTGCCACCTGGGACGGGCCGGAGGCAAAGAAACTCTTT
few,TRGJP1,TRGV11,CTTVPAGLGINTTGWFKIF,-
-,TRGJ1/TRGJ2,TRGV5,CATWDRPDYYKKLF,TGTGCCACCTGGGACAGGCCGGACTATTATAAGAAACTCTTT
few,TRGJ1/TRGJ2,TRGV9,CALWEVQGKKLF,TGTGCCTTGTGGGAGGTGCAGGGTAAGAAACTCTTT
-,TRGJP1,TRGV9,CALLEVHYYTTGWFKIF,TGTGCCTTGTTGGAGGTGCACTATTATACCACTGGTTGGTTCAAGATATTT
few,TRGJ1/TRGJ2,TRGV5,CATWDRLGGYKKLF,TGTGCCACCTGGGACAGGCTTGGGGGGTATAAGAAACTCTTT
-,TRGJ1/TRGJ2,TRGV9,CALWELSNYYKKLF,TGTGCCTTGTGGGAGCTGTCGAATTATTATAAGAAACTCTTT
large,TRGJP2,TRGV3,CATWDRRQVKTF,TGTGCCACCTGGGACAGGCGTCAAGTCAAGACGTTT
-,TRGJP1,TRGV10,CAAWDRYTTGWFKIF,TGTGCTGCGTGGGACCGATATACCACTGGTTGGTTCAAGATATTT
-,TRGJP,TRGV3,CATWDRIQELGKKIKVF,TGTGCCACCTGGGACAGGATTCAAGAGTTGGGCAAAAAAATCAAGGTATTT
-,TRGJ1/TRGJ2,TRGV5,CATWDRYYYYKKLF,TGTGCCACCTGGGACAGATACTATTATTATAAGAAACTCTTT
-,TRGJ1/TRGJ2,TRGV5,CATWDRRGFKKLF,TGTGCCACCTGGGACAGGAGGGGCTTTAAGAAACTCTTT
-,TRGJ1/TRGJ2,TRGV3,CATWERYKKLF,TGTGCCACCTGGGAGCGGTATAAGAAACTCTTT
-,TRGJP1,TRGV2,CATWDGFGLTGWFKIF,TGTGCCACCTGGGACGGGTTTGGACTGACTGGTTGGTTCAAGATATTT
-,TRGJ1/TRGJ2,TRGV4,CATWDGPGCWKLF,TGTGCCACCTGGGACGGGCCGGGCTGTTGGAAACTCTTT
-,TRGJP2,TRGV2,CATWVRGDWIKTF,TGTGCCACCTGGGTGAGGGGTGATTGGATCAAGACGTTT
-,TRGJ1/TRGJ2,TRGV9,CALWAGCNYYKKLF,TGTGCCTTGTGGGCCGGTTGCAATTATTATAAGAAACTCTTT
-,TRGJ1/TRGJ2,TRGV3,CATWSYKKLF,TGTGCCACCTGGTCTTATAAGAAACTCTTT
-,TRGJ1/TRGJ2,TRGV9,CALWEVRGYKKLF,TGTGCCTTGTGGGAGGTGCGGGGCTATAAGAAACTCTTT
-,TRGJ1/TRGJ2,TRGV3,CAAWDRLGGTGKKLF,TGTGCCGCCTGGGACAGGCTAGGGGGCACGGGTAAGAAACTCTTT
few,TRGJ1/TRGJ2,TRGV9,CALWEVGHKKLF,TGTGCCTTGTGGGAGGTGGGTCATAAGAAACTCTTT
-,TRGJP1,TRGV10,CAAWDYLVAGWFKIF,TGTGCTGCGTGGGATTATCTTGTGGCTGGTTGGTTCAAGATATTT
-,TRGJ1/TRGJ2,TRGV9,CALWEVQAPVKKLF,TGTGCCTTGTGGGAGGTGCAAGCTCCTGTTAAGAAACTCTTT
-,TRGJP2,TRGV2,CATWDGNSSSDWIKTF,TGTGCCACCTGGGACGGTAATAGCAGTAGTGATTGGATCAAGACGTTT
-,TRGJ1/TRGJ2,TRGV2,CATWDGSYYKKLF,TGTGCCACCTGGGACGGTTCCTATTATAAGAAACTCTTT
few,TRGJ1/TRGJ2,TRGV10,CAAWDSLNYYKKLF,TGTGCTGCGTGGGATTCCCTGAATTATTATAAGAAACTCTTT
-,TRGJ1/TRGJ2,TRGV2,CATWDGQNYYKKLF,TGTGCCACCTGGGACGGACAGAATTATTATAAGAAACTCTTT
-,TRGJ1/TRGJ2,TRGV3,CATWDRRGNYYKKLF,TGTGCCACCTGGGACAGGCGAGGAAATTATTATAAGAAACTCTTT
few,TRGJ1/TRGJ2,TRGV8,CATWDKYYKKLF,TGTGCCACCTGGGATAAGTATTATAAGAAACTCTTT
-,TRGJP1,TRGV10,CAAWAHTTGWFKIF,TGTGCTGCGTGGGCTCATACCACTGGTTGGTTCAAGATATTT
-,TRGJP2,TRGV10,CAAGDWIKTF,TGTGCTGCGGGTGATTGGATCAAGACGTTT
few,TRGJ1/TRGJ2,TRGV9,CALWEVPYYKKLF,TGTGCCTTGTGGGAGGTTCCTTATTATAAGAAACTCTTT
-,TRGJP2,TRGV2,CATWDGPLSDWIKTF,TGTGCCACCTGGGACGGGCCGCTTAGTGATTGGATCAAGACGTTT